The 2 T cell receptor beta chains reported below all come from one sample, sequenced in a study of T cell responses to AZD1222 COVID-19 vaccine. The method was immunoSEQ multiplex PCR; TCRdb's version includes in-frame clones alone and lacks a portion of them. In the table there are some 190,000 clones, approximately 92% of which are singletons. Sequencing used peripheral blood, obtained on day 0 of AZD1222 vaccination. Receptors were obtained from an adult in good health.

The chain links TRBV18 to TRBJ2-5, with TRBD2 matching over 7 bases. V lost 3 bases to trimming and J lost 1 base; unmatched junction nucleotides: 2. In germline, CDR1 is KGHSH, CDR2 LQKENI. The CDR3 covers 14 residues. The CDR3 DNA reads as TGTGCCAGCTCACCCGTAGCGGGCCAAGAGACCCAGTACTTC. This gives the protein CASSPVAGQETQYF.

The table lists this clone with a count of one. The chain is built from TRBV3-1 (or the pseudogene TRBV3-2) and TRBJ2-1, with 11 bases lining up with TRBD2. The germline gives CDR1 LGHDT, CDR2 YNNKEL (reference sequence). This CDR3 comprises 14 residues. With 6 bases clipped from V and 7 bases from J, the junction kept 5 bases outside the gene matches. The DNA of the CDR3 is TGTGCCAGCAGACCCACTAGCGGGGGAAATGAGCAGTTCTTC. This codes for CASRPTSGGNEQFF.